The following is a T cell receptor beta chain sequence with its context. Its antigen is unknown. The sample originates from a study of OX40 agonist ivuxolimab in advanced cancers. At the level of the study: Eligibility rules accepted prior anti-PD-1, anti-PD-L1 or anti-CTLA-4 therapy, and around 38% had some. Study-wide findings and caveats: Partial responders at 0.1-3.0 mg/kg showed near-lowest clonal expansion.

Germline CDR1 and CDR2: SNHLY and FYNNEI. This CDR3 has 12 residues. V trimming: 3 bases; J trimming: 15 bases; junction bases outside the gene matches: 6. TCRdb's table, derived via immunoSEQ multiplex PCR, lists solely in-frame clones and lacks some. The sample records approximately 59,000 clones, roughly 77% being singletons. The chain combines TRBV2 with TRBJ1-5; 9 bases are shared with TRBD1. This TCR came from an adult with an advanced solid tumor such as melanoma, head and neck, liver or kidney cancer. The sequences come from CD4+ or CD8+ T cells sorted from blood, collected in a trial of the OX40 agonist ivuxolimab. CDR3 coding DNA: TGTGCCAGCAGTGATGACAGGGGGTCACCGCATTTT. Its translation: CASSDDRGSPHF.